The clone carrying this T cell receptor (beta chain) was detected ten times or more. From the PCR reads, TCRdb re-called clones with MiXCR. The sample lists roughly 28,000 clones; 20% to 25% were seen once. CDR1 and CDR2 (germline): LGHNT, FRNRAP. The CDR3 sequence is 13 residues long. V was trimmed by 3 bases and J by 3 bases, leaving 9 bases between them. This sample is part of a study of metastatic and nonmetastatic thyroid tumors. Prior to thyroid surgery, none of the patients had received any treatment. The clonotype originates from a female donor with papillary thyroid cancer or a benign thyroid nodule (not recorded which). Some clones in this sample may be carry-over from other donors' samples. Sequences were obtained from blood. The V and J genes are TRBV12-5 and TRBJ2-7; maybe TRBD2 (5 bases). The CDR3 loop is CASGLWENYEQYF. CDR3 coding DNA: TGTGCTAGTGGTTTATGGGAGAACTACGAGCAGTACTTC.